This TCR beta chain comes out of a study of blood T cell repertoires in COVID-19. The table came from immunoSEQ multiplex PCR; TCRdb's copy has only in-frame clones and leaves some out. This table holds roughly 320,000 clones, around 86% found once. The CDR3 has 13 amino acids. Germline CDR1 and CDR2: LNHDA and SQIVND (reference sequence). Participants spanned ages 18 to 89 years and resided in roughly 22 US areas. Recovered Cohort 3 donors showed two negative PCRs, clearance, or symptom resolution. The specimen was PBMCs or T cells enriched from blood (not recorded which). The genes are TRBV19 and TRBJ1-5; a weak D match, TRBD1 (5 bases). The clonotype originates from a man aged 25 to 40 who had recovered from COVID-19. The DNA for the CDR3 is TGTGGCGGGGGTAGTGAAGGAAATCAGCCCCAGCATTTT. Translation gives CGGGSEGNQPQHF.